This TCR beta chain was captured in a study of T cells in Graves' hyperthyroidism and ophthalmopathy. The CDR3 regions of TCR beta were amplified from RNA transcripts. The primer set for the first-round RT-PCR of the TCR CDR3 was HTBI. From the multiplex PCR reads, TCRdb called clonotypes with MiXCR, one entry per CDR3 protein. The sample carries 300,000 to 350,000 distinct CDR3 sequences, less than 20% recorded once. PBMCs were derived from about 10 ml fresh peripheral blood. Per the germline V gene, CDR1 is MGHDK and CDR2 is SYGVNS. Trimming shortened V by 4 bases and J by 7 bases, and 19 bases separated the two germline ends. This CDR3 region has 15 residues.

The sequence derives from a woman aged 35 to 49 with Graves' ophthalmopathy. The chain carries TRBV25-1 and TRBJ1-2; D remains unclear. Specimen: blood. The chain's CDR3 is CASSATSEGAGGYTF. For the CDR3, the DNA is TGTGCCAGCAGTGCAACCTCGGAGGGAGCCGGTGGCTACACCTTC.